This entry lists 14 T cell receptor beta chains sequenced from one sample in a study of OX40 agonist ivuxolimab in advanced cancers. The data were produced by immunoSEQ multiplex PCR, yet TCRdb's version contains in-frame clones alone and is incomplete. The table has over 50,000 clones, over 80% seen once. This material consisted of CD4+ or CD8+ T cells sorted from blood, taken in a trial of the OX40 agonist ivuxolimab. Receptor source: an adult with an advanced solid tumor such as melanoma, head and neck, liver or kidney cancer.

This clone was observed a few times. The genes are TRBV18 and TRBJ1-1; 7 bases line up with TRBD1. Germline V lookup: CDR1 KGHSH, CDR2 LQKENI. V lost 4 bases, J lost 4 bases, and 12 bases stayed unmatched. The CDR3 length is 16 residues. For the CDR3, the DNA is TGTGCCAGCTCACGATTAGCACAGGGGCCCGGCACTGAAGCTTTCTTT. It translates to CASSRLAQGPGTEAFF.

V usage is TRBV4-3 and J usage is TRBJ2-1; TRBD1 might be the D (5 bases). Germline-derived CDR1 and CDR2 are LGHNA and YSLEER. Deletions cut 4 bases from V and 6 bases from J, with 19 bases between. The CDR3 sequence is 16 residues long. CDR3 in DNA: TGCGCCAGCAGCCGGACACTCAGGCCGCAGGGCAATGAGCAGTTCTTC. The encoded protein is CASSRTLRPQGNEQFF.

Notes on this clone: Other DNA sequences in this sample translate to the same CDR3. This sequence joins TRBV19 and TRBJ1-5; TRBD1 is a possible D gene (6 bases). From germline, CDR1 is LNHDA and CDR2 SQIVND (reference sequence). V was cut by 5 bases and J by 0 bases, with 11 bases left in between. This CDR3 has 15 amino acids. DNA for the CDR3: TGTGCCAGTAGTTTGTGGACAGATAGCAATCAGCCCCAGCATTTT. Its translation is CASSLWTDSNQPQHF. Complete variable domain (other parts from reference TRBV19 and TRBJ1-5): DGGITQSPKYLFRKEGQNVTLSCEQNLNHDAMYWYRQDPGQGLRLIYYSQIVNDFQKGDIAEGYSVSREKKESFPLTVTSAQKNPTAFYLCASSLWTDSNQPQHFGDGTRLSIL.

This chain connects TRBV11-1 to TRBJ1-1, with 7 nucleotides matching TRBD1. Trimming at V came to 6 bases and at J to 0 bases, leaving 10 bases not matched to a gene. Germline values: CDR1 SGHAT, CDR2 FQDESV (reference sequence). The CDR3 consists of 16 residues. CDR3 DNA: TGTGCCAGCAGTAAGCCGGGACAGACTTTGAACACTGAAGCTTTCTTT. Amino acid sequence: CASSKPGQTLNTEAFF.

This chain links TRBV18 with TRBJ2-5; D uncertain. The CDR3 runs to 14 residues. Germline loops: CDR1 KGHSH, CDR2 LQKENI. V lost 3 bases and J lost 5, with 13 bases in between. The CDR3, as DNA: TGTGCCAGCTCACCTCCTGTTGGGTTGGAGACCCAGTACTTC. The encoded protein is CASSPPVGLETQYF.

This clone was recorded only once. This chain uses TRBV5-4 with TRBJ1-2; 9 positions match TRBD1. This CDR3 is 15 amino acids long. Trimming removed 0 bases from V and 7 bases from J; junction bases left unmatched: 7. Germline V lookup: CDR1 SGHNT, CDR2 YYREEE (reference sequence). The CDR3 DNA follows: TGTGCCAGCAGCTTGGTCCCGGGACAGGGAACTGGCTACACCTTC. Protein sequence: CASSLVPGQGTGYTF. Combining the CDR3 with reference TRBV5-4 and TRBJ1-2 gives the whole variable domain ETGVTQSPTHLIKTRGQQVTLRCSSQSGHNTVSWYQQALGQGPQFIFQYYREEENGRGNFPPRFSGLQFPNYSSELNVNALELDDSALYLCASSLVPGQGTGYTFGSGTRLTVV.

V and J are TRBV6-6 and TRBJ1-2; TRBD1 might be the D (6 bases). Trimming pared 6 bases from V and 4 bases from J, leaving 15 bases between. The germline CDR1 and CDR2 sequences are MNHNY and SVGAGI (reference sequence). This CDR3 contains 14 residues. CDR3 sequence reads: CASSPGTSSYGYTF. Here the CDR3 DNA reads TGTGCCAGCAGCCCCGGGACAAGCAGCTATGGCTACACCTTC.

The chain links TRBV5-6 to TRBJ1-1; the D gene is possibly TRBD1 (5 bases). Germline CDR1 SGHDT, CDR2 YYEEEE. Trimming shortened V by 2 bases and J by 1 base, and 15 bases separated the two germline ends. There are 16 residues in the CDR3. In DNA, the CDR3 is TGTGCCAGCAGCTTACCCGGAGGGGCCGGGAACACTGAAGCTTTCTTT. It codes for CASSLPGGAGNTEAFF.

This clone was observed a handful of times. J is TRBJ2-7 and V is TRBV19; a possible D gene is TRBD2 (7 bases). The CDR3 loop spans 14 amino acids. Trimming took 7 bases from V and 2 from J, leaving 15 bases between them. The germline CDR1 and CDR2 sequences are LNHDA and SQIVND (reference sequence). This chain's CDR3 is CASMGGGSAYEQYF. The CDR3 DNA sequence: TGTGCCAGTATGGGGGGGGGCAGCGCCTACGAGCAGTACTTC.

The gene calls are TRBV5-1 and TRBJ2-2; D gene ambiguous. The V and J ends lost 1 base and 1 base respectively, with 8 bases between them. This CDR3 contains 15 residues. Germline V CDR1 and CDR2: SGHRS, YFSETQ. The CDR3 bases are TGCGCCAGCAGCTTGTCCAATCGGAACACCGGGGAGCTGTTTTTT. This encodes CASSLSNRNTGELFF. The full variable domain, rest sourced from reference TRBV5-1 and TRBJ2-2, is KAGVTQTPRYLIKTRGQQVTLSCSPISGHRSVSWYQQTPGQGLQFLFEYFSETQRNKGNFPGRFSGRQFSNSRSEMNVSTLELGDSALYLCASSLSNRNTGELFFGEGSRLTVL.

The chain recombines TRBV6-5 with TRBJ2-7, with D possibly TRBD2 on 5 matching bases. The ends were cut back, 7 bases at V and 6 bases at J, with 10 bases in the middle. Looked up from germline, CDR1 is MNHEY and CDR2 is SVGAGI. The CDR3 is 11 amino acids. CDR3 nucleotides: TGTGCCAGCAACCACCGGGGCGAGCAGTACTTC. Its protein is CASNHRGEQYF.

This clone came up a few times. V and J are TRBV28 and TRBJ2-5, with TRBD2 as a possible D gene (5 bases). This CDR3 is 16 amino acids long. V gave up 3 bases and J gave up 5 bases, with 19 bases separating them. The germline CDR1 and CDR2 sequences are MDHEN and SYDVKM. CDR3 amino acids: CASSFGRAYVRETQYF. Written as DNA, the CDR3 is TGTGCCAGCAGTTTTGGGCGGGCCTACGTCCGGGAGACCCAGTACTTC.

The chain uses TRBV6-5 and TRBJ1-1; 11 bases are shared with TRBD1. V trimming: 0 bases; J trimming: 7 bases; junction bases outside the gene matches: 7. Germline V gives CDR1 MNHEY, CDR2 SVGAGI. This CDR3 region has 16 residues. The CDR3 spells CASSYSPRTGGLEAFF. CDR3 sequence (DNA): TGTGCCAGCAGTTACTCCCCGCGGACAGGGGGCCTTGAAGCTTTCTTT.

The chain has TRBV6-5 and TRBJ1-5; 9 bases fit TRBD1. The CDR3 is 14 residues long. The germline V gene encodes CDR1 MNHEY and CDR2 SVGAGI. With V trimmed by 5 bases and J by 3 bases, 2 bases remained unmatched. As DNA, the CDR3 is TGTGCCAGCAGTGGGACAGGGTACAATCAGCCCCAGCATTTT. Translating it yields CASSGTGYNQPQHF.